The following is a T cell receptor beta chain sequence with its context. Sequencing was performed with immunoSEQ multiplex PCR; in TCRdb, only in-frame clones are kept and a portion is missing. The repertoire includes approximately 350,000 clones, roughly 90% of them detected once, and 5.5% to 7.5% sits in the top ten. CDR1 LNHDA and CDR2 SQIVND come from the germline V gene (reference sequence). V was pared by 2 bases and J by 8 bases, with 15 bases between. CDR3 length equals 15 residues. The sample is drawn from a study of blood T cell repertoires in COVID-19. Sequencing was carried out using peripheral blood. The genes are TRBV19 and TRBJ1-4; D possibly corresponds to TRBD1 (5 bases). The sequence was obtained from a woman between 65 and 79 years old with COVID-19, enrolled during active disease. For the CDR3, the DNA is TGTGCCAGTAGTATACGGACGGAAAAGGGGGAAAAACTGTTTTTT. Residues: CASSIRTEKGEKLFF.